What follows is one T cell receptor beta chain and its context. The antigen it binds to is not known. The input lacks base qualities; no much larger clone sits a single base away. The record originates from a study of metastatic and nonmetastatic thyroid tumors (dated by TCRdb to 2019 to 2021). Study-wide context: Repertoires from peripheral blood and from tumor or nodule tissue samples of malignant and benign thyroid patients were compared.

From cysteine to phenylalanine, the CDR3 is 21 amino acids long. Kept here is only the CDR3 DNA, which spans 63 bases and is read in frame from base 1. The V end loses 2 bases and the J end loses 1 base, and a stretch of 28 bases separates them. Sequences SGHVS (CDR1) and FNYEAQ (CDR2) are obtained from the germline V gene. Before undergoing thyroid surgery, none of the patients had been given any kind of treatment. The study retrospectively analysed patient clinical samples collected from 2012 to 2018 using T-cell receptor beta sequencing. The full study reports these points: In both blood and tumor samples, malignant tumors were reported to have significantly higher TCR beta diversity than benign nodules.

The library was produced with PCR. This sample was sequenced with an Illumina HiSeq 4000. High-throughput sequencing was used to profile the CDR3 region of the TCR beta-chain in every patient. Turning to the authors' computational methods: CDR3 differences across clinicopathological groups were used to build a classifier for discriminating distant-metastatic papillary thyroid cancer patients. To measure repertoire diversity the researchers used the Shannon index, while the Morisita-Horn index served to gauge how similar the tumor and blood repertoires were. TCRdb reprocessing: public reads trimmed at Q25 with fastp, clones called with MiXCR, in-frame beta chains kept. The V and J calls were determined by TCRdb, not by the authors. The sample contains around 30,000 clones, 16% of them found a single time. The ten most abundant clones make up 3.5% to 4.5% of the sample.

The sequenced material came from blood. The chain is made from TRBV7-6 and TRBJ2-3; a tentative D match to TRBD2 spans 5 bases. This sequence was found in a female donor with papillary thyroid cancer or a benign thyroid nodule (not recorded which). Some clones in this sample may be carry-over from other donors' samples. The CDR3 has the sequence CASSLRSIIVGAVPGTDTQYF. The base sequence is TGTGCCAGCAGCTTACGGTCTATTATCGTGGGAGCGGTCCCGGGCACAGATACGCAGTATTTT. With all but the CDR3 taken from the reference TRBV7-6 and TRBJ2-3 genes, the full variable domain is: GAGVSQSPRYKVTKRGQDVALRCDPISGHVSLYWYRQALGQGPEFLTYFNYEAQQDKSGLPNDRFSAERPEGSISTLTIQRTEQRDSAMYRCASSLRSIIVGAVPGTDTQYFGPGTRLTVL.